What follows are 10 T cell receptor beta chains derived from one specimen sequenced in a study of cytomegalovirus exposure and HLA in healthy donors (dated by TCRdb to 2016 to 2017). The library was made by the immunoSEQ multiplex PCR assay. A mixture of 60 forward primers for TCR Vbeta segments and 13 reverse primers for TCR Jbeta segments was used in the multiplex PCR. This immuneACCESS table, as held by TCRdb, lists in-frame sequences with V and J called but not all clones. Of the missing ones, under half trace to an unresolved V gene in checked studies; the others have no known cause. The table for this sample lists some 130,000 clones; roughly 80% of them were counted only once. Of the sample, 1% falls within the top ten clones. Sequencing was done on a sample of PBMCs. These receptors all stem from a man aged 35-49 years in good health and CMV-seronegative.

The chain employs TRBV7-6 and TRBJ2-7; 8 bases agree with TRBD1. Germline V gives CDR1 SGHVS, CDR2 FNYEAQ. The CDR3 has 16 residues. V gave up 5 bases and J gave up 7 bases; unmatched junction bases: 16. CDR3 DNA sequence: TGTGCCAGCAGCCCCGGGACAGGTATCGATGTTGGGGAGCAGTACTTC. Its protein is CASSPGTGIDVGEQYF.

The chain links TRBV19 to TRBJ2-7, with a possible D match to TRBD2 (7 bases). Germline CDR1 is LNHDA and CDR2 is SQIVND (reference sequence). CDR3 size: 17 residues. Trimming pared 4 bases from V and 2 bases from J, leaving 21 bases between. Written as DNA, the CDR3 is TGTGCCAGTAGTAGCTGGGGAGGACAGCGGGATCCCTACGAGCAGTACTTC. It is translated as CASSSWGGQRDPYEQYF.

As DNA, the CDR3 is TGTGCCAGCAGCCTCACGGGGGGGTTGGCTTCCGAGCAGTACTTC. Its translation: CASSLTGGLASEQYF. This rearrangement joins TRBV11-2 to TRBJ2-7, with 8 bases that match TRBD2. The V gene's germline CDR1 is SGHAT and CDR2 FQNNGV. This CDR3 has 15 amino acids. The V and J ends lost 5 bases and 6 bases, in that order; junction bases with no gene match: 12.

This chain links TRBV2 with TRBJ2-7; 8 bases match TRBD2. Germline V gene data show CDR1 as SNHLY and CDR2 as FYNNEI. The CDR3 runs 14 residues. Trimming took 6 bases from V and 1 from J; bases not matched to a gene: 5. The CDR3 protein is CASSLAGTSYEQYF. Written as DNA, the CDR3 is TGTGCCAGCAGCTTAGCGGGGACGTCCTACGAGCAGTACTTC.

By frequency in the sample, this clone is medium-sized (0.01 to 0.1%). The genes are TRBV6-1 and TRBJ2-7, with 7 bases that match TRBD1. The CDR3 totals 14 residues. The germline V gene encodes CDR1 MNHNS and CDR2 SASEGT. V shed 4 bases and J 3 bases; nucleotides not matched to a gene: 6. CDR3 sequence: CASSVRQGVYEQYF. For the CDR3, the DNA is TGTGCCAGCAGTGTCAGACAGGGTGTCTACGAGCAGTACTTC.

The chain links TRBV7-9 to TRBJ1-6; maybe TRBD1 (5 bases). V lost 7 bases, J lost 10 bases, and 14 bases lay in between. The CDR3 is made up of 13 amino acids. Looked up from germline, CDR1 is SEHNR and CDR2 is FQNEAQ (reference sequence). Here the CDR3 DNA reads TGTGCCAGCAAAACGGACAAGGCCTCACCCCTCCACTTT. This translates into CASKTDKASPLHF.

In nucleotides, the CDR3 is TGCGCCAGCAGCTTACAGGGAGATACCTATGGCTACACCTTC. Its translation is CASSLQGDTYGYTF. This sequence joins TRBV5-1 and TRBJ1-2, with D perhaps matching TRBD1 (6 bases). V was trimmed by 2 bases and J by 4 bases, leaving 12 bases between them. CDR1 and CDR2 (germline): SGHRS, YFSETQ. CDR3 length: 14 amino acids. The full variable domain, rest sourced from reference TRBV5-1 and TRBJ1-2, is KAGVTQTPRYLIKTRGQQVTLSCSPISGHRSVSWYQQTPGQGLQFLFEYFSETQRNKGNFPGRFSGRQFSNSRSEMNVSTLELGDSALYLCASSLQGDTYGYTFGSGTRLTVV.

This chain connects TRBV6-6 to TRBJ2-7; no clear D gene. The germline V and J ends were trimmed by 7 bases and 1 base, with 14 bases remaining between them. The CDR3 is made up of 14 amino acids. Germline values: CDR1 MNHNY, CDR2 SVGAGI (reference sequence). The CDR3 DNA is TGTGCCAGCAAAACAACACCCGATTCCTACGAGCAGTACTTC. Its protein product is CASKTTPDSYEQYF.

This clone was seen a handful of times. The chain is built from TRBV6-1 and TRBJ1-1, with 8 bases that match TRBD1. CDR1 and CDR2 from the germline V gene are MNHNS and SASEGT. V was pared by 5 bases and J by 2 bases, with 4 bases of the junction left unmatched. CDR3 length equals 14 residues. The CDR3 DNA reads TGTGCCAGCAGTCAAACAGGGGGTAACACTGAAGCTTTCTTT. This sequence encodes CASSQTGGNTEAFF.

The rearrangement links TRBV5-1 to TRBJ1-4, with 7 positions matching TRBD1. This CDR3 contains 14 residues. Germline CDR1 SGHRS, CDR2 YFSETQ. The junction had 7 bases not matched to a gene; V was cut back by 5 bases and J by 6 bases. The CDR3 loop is CASRTRGEDEKLFF. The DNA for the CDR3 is TGCGCCAGCAGGACCAGGGGGGAGGATGAAAAACTGTTTTTT.